Presented here are 24 T cell receptor beta chains from one specimen sequenced in a study of shared clonotypes between healthy human individuals. Naive CD8 cells were CD45RO-negative, positively selected for CCR7, excluding terminally differentiated effector memory CD45RA+ cells. TCRdb's table, derived via immunoSEQ multiplex PCR, lists solely in-frame clones and lacks some. The sample includes about 2 million clones, roughly 95% seen only once; the top ten take 1% to 1.5%. The sample comprised naive CD8+ T cells sorted from blood. The origin of the receptors is a man aged 18 to 29 in good health.

The V and J genes are TRBV7-9 and TRBJ2-1; D not certain. CDR1 is SEHNR, CDR2 FQNEAQ, per germline (reference sequence). The germline V and J ends were trimmed by 2 bases and 7 bases, with 12 bases remaining between them. This CDR3 contains 14 residues. CDR3 protein: CASSLSNAGNEQFF. The CDR3 DNA sequence: TGTGCCAGCAGCTTATCCAACGCTGGTAATGAGCAGTTCTTC.

A remark on this clone: The same CDR3 also results from other DNA sequences found in this sample. The V call is TRBV11-2, the J call TRBJ2-7; D ambiguous. From germline, CDR1 is SGHAT and CDR2 FQNNGV. The CDR3 has 12 residues. V shed 1 base and J shed 1 base, with 2 bases lying between them. The CDR3: CASSLVSYEQYF. As DNA, the CDR3 is TGTGCCAGCAGCTTAGTATCCTACGAGCAGTACTTC.

Concerning this clone itself: Other nucleotide sequences from this sample produce the same CDR3. V and J are TRBV10-3 and TRBJ2-7; D is ambiguous. This CDR3 is 14 amino acids long. Germline values: CDR1 ENHRY, CDR2 SYGVKD. The germline V and J ends were trimmed by 0 bases and 4 bases, with 10 bases remaining between them. The DNA of the CDR3 is TGTGCCATCAGTGAGTCAGGGTCTCAGTACGAGCAGTACTTC. This encodes CAISESGSQYEQYF.

V is TRBV4-1 and J is TRBJ2-1; D may be TRBD1 or TRBD2 (6 bases each). This CDR3 spans 15 amino acids. Germline V lookup: CDR1 MGHRA, CDR2 YSYEKL. Trimming left V 0 bases short and J 8 bases short, with 14 bases between. CDR3 nucleotides: TGCGCCAGCAGCCAAGATGGGGGGCCAGGTGATGAGCAGTTCTTC. Its protein product is CASSQDGGPGDEQFF.

The J gene is TRBJ1-6, the V gene TRBV7-6; the D gene is possibly TRBD1 (5 bases). CDR3 size: 14 residues. Trimming removed 2 bases at V and 8 bases at J, with 10 bases between. CDR1 is SGHVS and CDR2 is FNYEAQ in the germline V gene. DNA for the CDR3: TGTGCCAGCAGCTTAACCGGGGGGGATTCACCCCTCCACTTT. It translates to CASSLTGGDSPLHF.

The chain carries TRBV7-6 and TRBJ1-6, with a possible D match to TRBD1 (6 bases). Germline assignment: CDR1 SGHVS and CDR2 FNYEAQ. CDR3 length: 14 amino acids. Between the trimmed V and J ends, which lost 5 bases and 7 bases, there was a span of 12 bases. This CDR3 is CASSTQTGNSPLHF. CDR3 DNA: TGTGCCAGCAGCACCCAGACAGGAAATTCACCCCTCCACTTT. Using reference TRBV7-6 and TRBJ1-6 for the parts outside the CDR3, the full variable domain is GAGVSQSPRYKVTKRGQDVALRCDPISGHVSLYWYRQALGQGPEFLTYFNYEAQQDKSGLPNDRFSAERPEGSISTLTIQRTEQRDSAMYRCASSTQTGNSPLHFGNGTRLTVT.

To note about this clone: The junction shows a germline mismatch at one end, possibly a read error. V and J are TRBV28 and TRBJ1-2; D is uncertain. The CDR3 has 13 residues. Germline values: CDR1 MDHEN, CDR2 SYDVKM. The CDR3: CASSPRIDIISPF. In nucleotides, the CDR3 is TGTGCCAGCAGTCCAAGAATTGACATAATCTCGCCCTTC.

The chain carries TRBV19 and TRBJ2-7; D remains unclear. Germline CDR1 reads LNHDA; CDR2 reads SQIVND (reference sequence). V shed 5 bases and J shed 0 bases, with 8 bases lying between them. The CDR3 runs 13 residues. CDR3 region: CASSQKSSYEQYF. In DNA, the CDR3 is TGTGCCAGTAGTCAGAAGAGCTCCTACGAGCAGTACTTC.

The CDR3 reads CATRGRGSFETQYF. The CDR3 nucleotides are TGTGCCACACGTGGCCGGGGGTCATTTGAGACCCAGTACTTC. The chain has TRBV27 and TRBJ2-5; a weak D match, TRBD2 (6 bases). Per the germline V gene, CDR1 is MNHEY and CDR2 is SMNVEV (reference sequence). V was shortened by 10 bases and J by 5 bases, with 20 bases between the two germline ends. The CDR3 is 14 residues long.

The chain recombines TRBV13 with TRBJ2-1, with TRBD2 matching over 14 bases. Losses at the gene ends were 5 bases for V and 7 bases for J; bases not matched to a gene: 7. Germline V gives CDR1 PRHDT, CDR2 FYEKMQ (reference sequence). The length of the CDR3 is 16 residues. The CDR3 sequence is CASSPPGLAGANEQFF. DNA for the CDR3: TGTGCCAGCAGCCCGCCGGGACTAGCGGGAGCGAATGAGCAGTTCTTC.

This clone was observed once. The V and J genes are TRBV6-5 and TRBJ2-5, with D unresolved. CDR3 size: 13 residues. V was pared by 3 bases and J by 3 bases, with 8 bases between. Germline-derived CDR1 and CDR2 are MNHEY and SVGAGI. CDR3 coding DNA: TGTGCCAGCAGTTATGTGTCTGAAGAGACCCAGTACTTC. As protein: CASSYVSEETQYF.

The chain links TRBV6-5 to TRBJ2-7, with TRBD2 as a possible D gene (6 bases). V was pared by 0 bases and J by 7 bases, with 13 bases between. CDR3 size: 14 residues. CDR1 MNHEY and CDR2 SVGAGI come from the germline V gene. CDR3 sequence: CASSYSGTAGEQYF. In DNA form, the CDR3 reads TGTGCCAGCAGTTACTCCGGGACCGCGGGGGAGCAGTACTTC.

This clone was picked up a small number of times. The CDR3, as DNA: TGTGCCAGCAGCCAAGACTCAGGGGCTAGCACAGATACGCAGTATTTT. It is translated as CASSQDSGASTDTQYF. The chain has TRBV14 and TRBJ2-3; possibly TRBD1 for D (6 bases). This CDR3 is built from 16 residues. Germline CDR1 reads SGHDN; CDR2 reads FVKESK. The V and J ends lost 0 bases and 0 bases respectively, with 10 bases between them.

The rearrangement links TRBV7-6 to TRBJ2-5; 7 nucleotides agree with TRBD1. Germline-derived CDR1 and CDR2 are SGHVS and FNYEAQ. The CDR3 has 15 amino acids. Trimming at V came to 5 bases and at J to 2 bases, leaving 8 bases not matched to a gene. CDR3 protein: CASSLETGWQETQYF. Written as DNA, the CDR3 is TGTGCCAGCAGCCTAGAGACAGGGTGGCAAGAGACCCAGTACTTC. Looking up the rest from reference TRBV7-6 and TRBJ2-5 gives the full variable domain: GAGVSQSPRYKVTKRGQDVALRCDPISGHVSLYWYRQALGQGPEFLTYFNYEAQQDKSGLPNDRFSAERPEGSISTLTIQRTEQRDSAMYRCASSLETGWQETQYFGPGTRLLVL.

Regarding this clone: This sample also contains other DNA sequences that code for the same CDR3. The chain links TRBV9 to TRBJ2-3; no definite D call. V was cut by 4 bases and J by 6 bases, with 9 bases left in between. CDR1 SGDLS and CDR2 YYNGEE come from the germline V gene. The CDR3 has 12 residues. CDR3 protein: CASSSGADTQYF. In DNA form, the CDR3 reads TGTGCCAGCAGCTCAGGAGCGGATACGCAGTATTTT.

This sequence joins TRBV5-1 and TRBJ2-2; tentatively, D is TRBD1 (6 bases). This CDR3 region has 14 residues. Trimming pared 4 bases from V and 4 bases from J, leaving 11 bases between. Germline V gene data show CDR1 as SGHRS and CDR2 as YFSETQ. The chain's CDR3 is CASSQRQVTGELFF. As DNA, the CDR3 is TGCGCCAGCAGCCAACGACAGGTCACCGGGGAGCTGTTTTTT.

The chain links TRBV27 to TRBJ2-1; the match to TRBD2 covers 7 bases. Per germline, CDR1 MNHEY and CDR2 SMNVEV (reference sequence). This CDR3 is 14 amino acids long. Trimming removed 6 bases from V and 7 bases from J; junction bases left unmatched: 9. In DNA, the CDR3 is TGTGCCAGCAGCCAAGGACTAGTGGGTAATGAGCAGTTCTTC. It translates to CASSQGLVGNEQFF.

The J gene is TRBJ1-1, the V gene TRBV2; TRBD1 matches 7 bases. Germline assignment: CDR1 SNHLY and CDR2 FYNNEI. V lost 11 bases, J lost 6 bases, and 12 bases stayed unmatched. The CDR3 has 13 amino acids. This CDR3 reads CAGGTASHAEAFF. The DNA for the CDR3 is TGTGCCGGAGGGACAGCCTCACATGCTGAAGCTTTCTTT.

The V gene is TRBV25-1, the J gene TRBJ1-6, with TRBD1 as a possible D gene (5 bases). The germline V and J ends were trimmed by 10 bases and 2 bases, with 12 bases remaining between them. Germline loops: CDR1 MGHDK, CDR2 SYGVNS. This CDR3 is built from 14 residues. The CDR3 spells CATALRAYNSPLHF. The DNA for the CDR3 is TGTGCCACCGCCCTCAGGGCCTATAATTCACCCCTCCACTTT.

The V gene is TRBV14, the J gene TRBJ2-7, with D possibly being TRBD2 (6 bases). CDR1 and CDR2 from the germline V gene are SGHDN and FVKESK. V lost 0 bases to trimming and J lost 1 base, with 16 bases between them. The CDR3 is made up of 17 amino acids. This CDR3 is CASSQEDGTLFSYEQYF. The CDR3 DNA is TGTGCCAGCAGCCAAGAAGACGGGACTCTATTTTCCTACGAGCAGTACTTC.

The gene calls are TRBV23-1 and TRBJ1-5; tentative D call: TRBD1 (6 bases). TRBV23-1 is an open reading frame, and its role is uncertain. The CDR3 has 11 residues. The CDR3 region is CGAGGNQPQHF. CDR3 nucleotides: TGCGGGGCAGGGGGCAATCAGCCCCAGCATTTT.

The CDR3 loop reads CASSMPGQRYEQYF. The CDR3 coding sequence is TGTGCCAGCAGCATGCCCGGACAGCGCTACGAGCAGTACTTC. The V call is TRBV13, the J call TRBJ2-7; D may be TRBD1 (6 bases). Germline V CDR1 and CDR2: PRHDT, FYEKMQ (reference sequence). This CDR3 region has 14 residues. Trimming removed 5 bases at V and 3 bases at J, with 14 bases between.

The V and J genes are TRBV11-3 and TRBJ2-3; TRBD2 matches 7 bases. The length of the CDR3 is 16 residues. V lost 0 bases and J lost 5; bases outside the gene matches: 8. Germline V gene data show CDR1 as SGHNT and CDR2 as YENEEA. CDR3 sequence (DNA): TGTGCCAGCAGCTTAGATCGAGGAGCGGGGATAGATACGCAGTATTTT. This translates into CASSLDRGAGIDTQYF.

The chain couples TRBV11-2 to TRBJ2-3; the D is unclear. Germline V gene data show CDR1 as SGHAT and CDR2 as FQNNGV. The CDR3 is 14 amino acids. V dropped 5 bases and J dropped 2 bases, with 11 bases sitting between them. CDR3 protein: CASSLEAYTDTQYF. CDR3 in DNA: TGTGCCAGCAGCCTCGAGGCCTACACAGATACGCAGTATTTT.